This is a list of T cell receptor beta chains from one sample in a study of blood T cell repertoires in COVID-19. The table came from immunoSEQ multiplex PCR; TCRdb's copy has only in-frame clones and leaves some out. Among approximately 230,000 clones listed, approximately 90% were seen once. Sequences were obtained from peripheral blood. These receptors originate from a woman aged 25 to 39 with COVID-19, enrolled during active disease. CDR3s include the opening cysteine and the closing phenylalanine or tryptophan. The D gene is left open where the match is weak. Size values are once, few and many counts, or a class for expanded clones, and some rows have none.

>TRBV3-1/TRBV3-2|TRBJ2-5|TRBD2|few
TGTGCCAGCAGCCTTTCCGCGGGGGGGCTAGAGACCCAGTACTTC
CASSLSAGGLETQYF
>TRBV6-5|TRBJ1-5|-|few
TGTGCCAGCAGCTACGGGGGGAGCAATCAGCCCCAGCATTTT
CASSYGGSNQPQHF
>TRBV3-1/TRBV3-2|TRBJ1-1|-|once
TGTGCCAGCAGCCTAGTGAGATATAACACTGAAGCTTTCTTT
CASSLVRYNTEAFF
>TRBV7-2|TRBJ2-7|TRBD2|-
TGTGCCAGCAGCACGCTCGGGGGGGCCTACGAGCAGTACTTC
CASSTLGGAYEQYF
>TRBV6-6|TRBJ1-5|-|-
TGTGCCAGCAGTTACGGGAGGGGCCTAAATCAGCCCCAGCATTTT
CASSYGRGLNQPQHF
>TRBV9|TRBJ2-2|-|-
TGTGCCAGCAGCGTTAACAGGGTCCCCATCACCGGGGAGCTGTTTTTT
CASSVNRVPITGELFF
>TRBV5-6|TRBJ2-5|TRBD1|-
TGTGCCAGTACGTGGACAGGGGACGGCGGGGAGACCCAGTACTTC
CASTWTGDGGETQYF
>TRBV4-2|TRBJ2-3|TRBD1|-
TGTGCCAGCAGCCAGAATTCCGGGACAGGGGGCCATACGCAGTATTTT
CASSQNSGTGGHTQYF
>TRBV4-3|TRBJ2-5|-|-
TGCGCCAGCAGCACATTCCTCAGGGGCCAAGAGACCCAGTACTTC
CASSTFLRGQETQYF
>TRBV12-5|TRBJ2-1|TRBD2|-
TGTGCTAGTGGTTCGGGACTAGCGGGGGGATCCAATGAGCAGTTCTTC
CASGSGLAGGSNEQFF
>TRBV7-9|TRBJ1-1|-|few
TGTGCCAGCAGCTTAGCGATGGAGGGCACTGAAGCTTTCTTT
CASSLAMEGTEAFF
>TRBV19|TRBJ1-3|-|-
TGTGCCAGTAGTCAAAGAGGAGCGACAGTAACCTCTGGAAACACCATATATTTT
CASSQRGATVTSGNTIYF
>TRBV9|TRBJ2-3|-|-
TGTGCCAGCAGCCTAAACACAGATACGCAGTATTTT
CASSLNTDTQYF
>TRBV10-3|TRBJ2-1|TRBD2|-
TGTGCCACCCACGACGCCGGGACTAACTACAATGAGCAGTTCTTC
CATHDAGTNYNEQFF